This TCR beta chain was recorded in a study of cytomegalovirus exposure and HLA in healthy donors. Trimming took 2 bases from V and 4 from J; bases not matched to a gene: 1. Looked up from germline, CDR1 is SGDLS and CDR2 is YYNGEE. This CDR3 has 14 amino acids. Assay: immunoSEQ multiplex PCR; the TCRdb copy retains only in-frame clones and omits some. The data hold fewer than 200,000 clones, with approximately 86% observed a single time. The study, taken as a whole, reports: Rarity held for most TCR sequences, but there were some public TCRs that occurred in many donors. According to a subsequent analysis, TCR clusters identified in the first cohort showed a tendency to co-occur across the 120 or so validation repertoires.

To note about this clone: Its specificity is unknown.

V gene TRBV9 combines with J gene TRBJ2-3; 10 positions match TRBD1. Sequenced: PBMCs. This TCR was recovered from a man aged 25-40 years in good health and CMV-seropositive. DNA of the CDR3: TGTGCCAGCAGCGTCGGGACAGGGGCAGATACGCAGTATTTT. Translating it yields CASSVGTGADTQYF.